This T cell receptor delta chain was identified during a study of gammadelta T cells in human blood. Study-wide points: Microbial exposure appeared to drive polyclonal γδ T cell expansion after birth.

TCRdb re-identified clones in the RT-PCR reads via CATT. The sample includes several hundred delta-chain clones, roughly 13% seen only once; the top ten take roughly 10%. This clone is classed as large. Antigen: not known. Other DNA sequences in this sample translate to the same CDR3. V lost 3 bases and J 3 bases, leaving 17 bases between the germline ends. CDR1 is TSWWSYY and CDR2 is QGS in the germline V gene. This CDR3 is 16 amino acids long. The origin of this receptor is a human fetus. The J gene is TRDJ1, the V gene TRDV1; D gene unclear. Sample: non-Vgamma9Vdelta2 gamma-delta T cells from fetal blood. CDR3 sequence (DNA): TGTGCTCTTGGGGACCCCGTGCCTGCGGGAGCCGATAAACTCATCTTT. It encodes CALGDPVPAGADKLIF.